This passage covers 6 T cell receptor beta chains from one sample sequenced in a study of T cells in Graves' hyperthyroidism and ophthalmopathy. There were TCR beta CDR3 regions amplified from RNA transcripts. The TCR CDR3 was amplified in a first-round RT-PCR using the HTBI primer set. One entry per CDR3 protein results from TCRdb running MiXCR on the multiplex PCR reads. The table shows 500,000 to 550,000 distinct CDR3 sequences, with less than 25% occurring only once. The sample was blood. The receptors were sampled from a young man with Graves' hyperthyroidism.

The chain couples TRBV9 to TRBJ2-6, with D possibly being TRBD1 (6 bases). The CDR3 is 13 amino acids. Per germline, CDR1 SGDLS and CDR2 YYNGEE. V was shortened by 3 bases and J by 12 bases, with 13 bases between the two germline ends. CDR3 loop: CASSGDNPGVLTF. The CDR3 nucleotides are TGTGCCAGCAGCGGGGACAACCCAGGCGTCCTGACTTTC.

The chain uses TRBV6-5 and TRBJ1-1; no clear D. Germline CDR1 reads MNHEY; CDR2 reads SVGAGI. This CDR3 comprises 13 residues. Trimming shortened V by 4 bases and J by 5 bases, and 11 bases separated the two germline ends. The CDR3 loop reads CASSFGSSTEAFF. DNA of the CDR3: TGTGCCAGCAGTTTTGGGTCCAGTACTGAAGCTTTCTTT.

The V call is TRBV3-1, the J call TRBJ1-1; 7 nucleotides line up with TRBD1. Germline CDR1 LGHDT, CDR2 YNNKEL (reference sequence). V lost 4 bases to trimming and J lost 4 bases; unmatched junction nucleotides: 9. The CDR3 has 15 residues. Here the CDR3 reads CASSRPRQGSTEAFF. In nucleotides, the CDR3 is TGTGCCAGCAGCCGCCCTAGACAGGGTTCCACTGAAGCTTTCTTT.

V gene TRBV28 combines with J gene TRBJ1-6; D unclear. Trimming shortened V by 6 bases and J by 0 bases, and 12 bases separated the two germline ends. The CDR3 consists of 16 residues. Germline V CDR1 and CDR2: MDHEN, SYDVKM. CDR3 in DNA: TGTGCCAGCAGAAAAGGAAGGAGCTCCTATAATTCACCCCTCCACTTT. Amino acids: CASRKGRSSYNSPLHF.

J is TRBJ2-2 and V is TRBV6-1, with TRBD2 matching 13 bases. This CDR3 has 16 residues. Germline V gives CDR1 MNHNS, CDR2 SASEGT. V lost 6 bases, J lost 3 bases, and 4 bases stayed unmatched. This CDR3 reads CASRTSGGADTGELFF. For the CDR3, the DNA is TGTGCCAGCAGAACTAGCGGGGGGGCCGACACCGGGGAGCTGTTTTTT.

This clonotype was seen repeatedly, ten times or more. The chain recombines TRBV11-2 with TRBJ1-1, with D possibly TRBD1 on 6 matching bases. Deletions cut 1 base from V and 3 bases from J, with 9 bases between. The CDR3 totals 14 residues. Per the germline V gene, CDR1 is SGHAT and CDR2 is FQNNGV. The CDR3 region is CASSLGGHHTEAFF. The CDR3 nucleotides are TGTGCCAGCAGCTTAGGGGGACACCACACTGAAGCTTTCTTT.